The 25 T cell receptor beta chains in this list originate from one sample, sequenced in a study of blood T cell repertoires in COVID-19. The table came from immunoSEQ multiplex PCR; TCRdb's copy has only in-frame clones and leaves some out. The sample shows 19,000 or so clones, roughly 91% of them seen only once. Specimen: peripheral blood. These receptors came from a man between 65 and 85 years old with active COVID-19.

V and J are TRBV6-1 and TRBJ2-5, with 13 bases fitting TRBD2. From germline, CDR1 is MNHNS and CDR2 SASEGT. The trim removed 4 bases at V and 0 bases at J, leaving 5 bases unmatched. CDR3 size: 17 residues. The chain's CDR3 is CASSVGLAGVNQETQYF. Written as DNA, the CDR3 is TGTGCCAGCAGTGTTGGACTAGCGGGAGTAAACCAAGAGACCCAGTACTTC.

CDR3 DNA sequence: TGTGCCAGCAGGGCGGGAGTAGGCACCGGGGAGCTGTTTTTT. Its protein is CASRAGVGTGELFF. J is TRBJ2-2 and V is TRBV14, with 7 bases aligning to TRBD2. After removal of 6 bases from V and 4 bases from J, the junction contained 5 bases not matched to a gene. Germline loops: CDR1 SGHDN, CDR2 FVKESK. The CDR3 runs 14 residues. Combining the CDR3 with reference TRBV14 and TRBJ2-2 gives the whole variable domain EAGVTQFPSHSVIEKGQTVTLRCDPISGHDNLYWYRRVMGKEIKFLLHFVKESKQDESGMPNNRFLAERTGGTYSTLKVQPAELEDSGVYFCASRAGVGTGELFFGEGSRLTVL.

The chain uses TRBV11-3 and TRBJ2-7, with a possible D match to TRBD1 (5 bases). Germline V gene data show CDR1 as SGHNT and CDR2 as YENEEA. V was clipped by 5 bases and J by 4 bases, with 12 bases between them. The CDR3 runs 13 residues. The CDR3 DNA is TGTGCCAGCAGCCAGAATACAGGTTACGAGCAGTACTTC. This gives the protein CASSQNTGYEQYF.

This clone occurred once. The J gene is TRBJ1-1, the V gene TRBV5-5; no clear D gene. Germline CDR1 and CDR2: SGHKS and YYEKEE (reference sequence). Trimming took 1 base from V and 0 from J, leaving 10 bases between them. CDR3 length equals 15 residues. In nucleotides, the CDR3 is TGTGCCAGCAGCTTGTACGGCAGGATGAACACTGAAGCTTTCTTT. Its protein product is CASSLYGRMNTEAFF.

The J gene is TRBJ2-7, the V gene TRBV9; 10 positions agree with TRBD1. The CDR3 has 13 amino acids. The germline gives CDR1 SGDLS, CDR2 YYNGEE. V lost 7 bases and J lost 2; bases outside the gene matches: 3. The CDR3, as DNA: TGTGCCAGCGGTGGGACAGGGGCCTACGAGCAGTACTTC. This gives the protein CASGGTGAYEQYF. Full variable domain (missing parts from reference TRBV9 and TRBJ2-7): DSGVTQTPKHLITATGQRVTLRCSPRSGDLSVYWYQQSLDQGLQFLIQYYNGEERAKGNILERFSAQQFPDLHSELNLSSLELGDSALYFCASGGTGAYEQYFGPGTRLTVT.

This clone was seen once. The chain uses TRBV5-4 and TRBJ1-6, with unresolved D. There are 15 residues in the CDR3. V lost 0 bases to trimming and J lost 8 bases, with 12 bases between them. Per the germline V gene, CDR1 is SGHNT and CDR2 is YYREEE (reference sequence). CDR3 residues: CASSLARGSDSPLHF. CDR3 nucleotides: TGTGCCAGCAGCTTGGCCCGGGGATCGGATTCACCCCTCCACTTT.

This chain links TRBV6-5 with TRBJ2-3, with D uncertain. The germline CDR1 and CDR2 sequences are MNHEY and SVGAGI. Trimming cost V 4 bases and J 2 bases, with 10 bases left between them. There are 14 residues in the CDR3. This CDR3 reads CASSSQTHTDTQYF. The CDR3 DNA follows: TGTGCCAGCAGTTCCCAGACACACACAGATACGCAGTATTTT.

The rearrangement joins TRBV10-3 to TRBJ2-1, with 13 nucleotides matching TRBD2. The ends lost 6 bases at V and 9 bases at J; junction bases unmatched: 5. CDR3 length: 14 residues. CDR1 and CDR2 from the germline V gene are ENHRY and SYGVKD. The CDR3 here is CAISGLAGVGEQFF. The CDR3 bases are TGTGCCATCAGCGGACTAGCGGGGGTAGGTGAGCAGTTCTTC.

The J gene is TRBJ1-1, the V gene TRBV5-1; 9 bases are a match to TRBD1. This CDR3 is built from 18 residues. V was pared by 2 bases and J by 2 bases, with 13 bases of the junction left unmatched. The germline CDR1 and CDR2 sequences are SGHRS and YFSETQ. CDR3 coding DNA: TGCGCCAGCAGCTTTAATACAGGGGGCCCCACACACAACACTGAAGCTTTCTTT. Translating gives CASSFNTGGPTHNTEAFF.

The chain employs TRBV5-1 and TRBJ2-3, with D possibly being TRBD2 (6 bases). The CDR3 sequence is 15 residues long. Per the germline V gene, CDR1 is SGHRS and CDR2 is YFSETQ. V gave up 5 bases and J gave up 3 bases, with 16 bases separating them. The CDR3 DNA follows: TGCGCCAGCAGGAGGAGGGAAGTATTGACAGATACGCAGTATTTT. It encodes CASRRREVLTDTQYF.

The chain joins TRBV15 to TRBJ1-1; TRBD1 matches 7 bases. CDR3 size: 17 residues. Per germline, CDR1 LNHNV and CDR2 YYDKDF (reference sequence). The trim removed 0 bases at V and 2 bases at J, leaving 9 bases unmatched. In DNA form, the CDR3 reads TGTGCCACCAGCAGAGATGCTGCGAGGGGGCTTAACACTGAAGCTTTCTTT. It is translated as CATSRDAARGLNTEAFF. Full variable domain (remainder filled in from reference TRBV15 and TRBJ1-1): DAMVIQNPRYQVTQFGKPVTLSCSQTLNHNVMYWYQQKSSQAPKLLFHYYDKDFNNEADTPDNFQSRRPNTSFCFLDIRSPGLGDTAMYLCATSRDAARGLNTEAFFGQGTRLTVV.

The chain combines TRBV4-1 with TRBJ1-2, with D tentatively TRBD1 (5 bases). The CDR3 has 18 amino acids. Between the trimmed V and J ends, which lost 1 base and 2 bases, there was a span of 20 bases. CDR1 and CDR2 from the germline V gene are MGHRA and YSYEKL. CDR3 coding DNA: TGCGCCAGCAGCCAAGGGTCTTTGGGAGGGGATTCAAACTATGGCTACACCTTC. Translated: CASSQGSLGGDSNYGYTF.

This chain joins TRBV2 and TRBJ2-3; D possibly corresponds to TRBD2 (6 bases). CDR3 length: 13 residues. The germline V and J ends were trimmed by 7 bases and 3 bases, with 11 bases remaining between them. Germline CDR1 and CDR2: SNHLY and FYNNEI. The CDR3 DNA reads as TGTGCCAGCATAGGTCGGGAGACAGATACGCAGTATTTT. It specifies CASIGRETDTQYF.

The chain links TRBV9 to TRBJ1-2; D remains ambiguous. The CDR3 contains 13 residues. Germline loops: CDR1 SGDLS, CDR2 YYNGEE. The V and J ends lost 4 bases and 5 bases respectively, with 12 bases between them. The CDR3 DNA is TGTGCCAGCAGCCGTAGAGCGGGGTATGGCTACACCTTC. It codes for CASSRRAGYGYTF.

The chain employs TRBV6-6 and TRBJ1-2; TRBD1 aligns across 8 bases. CDR1 is MNHNY and CDR2 is SVGAGI in the germline V gene (reference sequence). Trimming removed 4 bases from V and 7 bases from J; junction bases left unmatched: 11. The CDR3 is made up of 15 amino acids. DNA for the CDR3: TGTGCCAGCAGTTCCGCCGGGACAGGCTCGTCTGGCTACACCTTC. This encodes CASSSAGTGSSGYTF.

The rearrangement uses TRBV14 and TRBJ2-7; a weak D match, TRBD2 (6 bases). This CDR3 is 16 amino acids long. V shed 1 base and J shed 0 bases, with 13 bases lying between them. The germline gives CDR1 SGHDN, CDR2 FVKESK. In DNA, the CDR3 is TGTGCCAGCAGCCAAGTCGGGGGTACGAGCTCCTACGAGCAGTACTTC. It specifies CASSQVGGTSSYEQYF.

The rearrangement uses TRBV5-6 and TRBJ1-1; 10 bases align to TRBD1. CDR1 and CDR2 from the germline V gene are SGHDT and YYEEEE. V shed 3 bases, J shed 5 bases, and the junction held 7 bases outside the gene matches. The CDR3 has 15 amino acids. CDR3 nucleotide sequence: TGTGCCAGCAGCTGGTATGACAGGGGGCTAACTGAAGCTTTCTTT. Residues: CASSWYDRGLTEAFF. Drawing the rest from reference TRBV5-6 and TRBJ1-1, the complete variable domain is DAGVTQSPTHLIKTRGQQVTLRCSPKSGHDTVSWYQQALGQGPQFIFQYYEEEERQRGNFPDRFSGHQFPNYSSELNVNALLLGDSALYLCASSWYDRGLTEAFFGQGTRLTVV.

The genes are TRBV9 and TRBJ2-5; no clear D. Trimming took 4 bases from V and 0 from J, leaving 7 bases between them. Germline-derived CDR1 and CDR2 are SGDLS and YYNGEE. This CDR3 has 13 amino acids. The CDR3 spells CASSPRNQETQYF. The CDR3 DNA follows: TGTGCCAGCAGCCCGCGGAACCAAGAGACCCAGTACTTC.

This chain joins TRBV6-6 and TRBJ1-4; TRBD1 matches at 7 bases. Trimming cost V 6 bases and J 8 bases; bases outside gene matches: 12. Germline V gene data show CDR1 as MNHNY and CDR2 as SVGAGI (reference sequence). This CDR3 has 15 amino acids. CDR3 protein: CASSPEGAGFEKLFF. For the CDR3, the DNA is TGTGCCAGCAGCCCCGAGGGGGCGGGTTTCGAAAAACTGTTTTTT.

V and J are TRBV24-1 and TRBJ2-5; TRBD2 is a possible D gene (6 bases). This CDR3 has 16 residues. V gave up 1 base and J gave up 3 bases, with 14 bases separating them. Germline CDR1 and CDR2: KGHDR and SFDVKD. CDR3 coding DNA: TGTGCCACCAGTGATTTTGGCGGGGACGGAAAAGAGACCCAGTACTTC. Encoded protein: CATSDFGGDGKETQYF.

V gene TRBV5-1 combines with J gene TRBJ1-1; maybe TRBD1 (5 bases). The V end was cut by 0 bases, the J end by 0 bases, with 9 bases between. CDR1 and CDR2 (germline): SGHRS, YFSETQ. This CDR3 spans 15 amino acids. CDR3 nucleotide sequence: TGCGCCAGCAGCTTGGCAGGGATTCTGAACACTGAAGCTTTCTTT. Its translation: CASSLAGILNTEAFF.

V is TRBV28 and J is TRBJ2-1, with D possibly matching TRBD2 (5 bases). CDR1 and CDR2 from the germline V gene are MDHEN and SYDVKM. The V end was cut by 0 bases, the J end by 0 bases, with 18 bases between. This CDR3 contains 19 residues. The CDR3 sequence: CASSLWYFGVPSSYNEQFF. The DNA for the CDR3 is TGTGCCAGCAGTTTATGGTACTTCGGGGTCCCAAGCTCCTACAATGAGCAGTTCTTC.

The genes are TRBV15 and TRBJ1-1; 8 bases map to TRBD1. The CDR3 extends over 14 amino acids. The trim removed 5 bases at V and 1 base at J, leaving 3 bases unmatched. Germline V gene lookup returns CDR1 LNHNV and CDR2 YYDKDF (reference sequence). The CDR3 region is CATSHDRGNTEAFF. In DNA form, the CDR3 reads TGTGCCACCAGCCACGACAGGGGGAACACTGAAGCTTTCTTT.

V is TRBV3-1 (or the pseudogene TRBV3-2) and J is TRBJ1-5; no clear D gene. With 0 bases removed from V and 1 base from J, the gap between germline ends came to 13 bases. The CDR3 spans 17 residues. Germline assignment: CDR1 LGHDT and CDR2 YNNKEL (reference sequence). The CDR3 reads CASSQDYEGASNQPQHF. For the CDR3, the DNA is TGTGCCAGCAGCCAAGATTACGAGGGAGCGAGCAATCAGCCCCAGCATTTT.

This chain connects TRBV10-3 to TRBJ1-5; TRBD1 matches 8 bases. Trimming took 2 bases from V and 6 from J; bases not matched to a gene: 6. The CDR3 covers 15 residues. Germline V gives CDR1 ENHRY, CDR2 SYGVKD. The CDR3 loop reads CAISETDRAAQPQHF. As DNA, the CDR3 is TGTGCCATCAGTGAGACGGACAGGGCGGCTCAGCCCCAGCATTTT.